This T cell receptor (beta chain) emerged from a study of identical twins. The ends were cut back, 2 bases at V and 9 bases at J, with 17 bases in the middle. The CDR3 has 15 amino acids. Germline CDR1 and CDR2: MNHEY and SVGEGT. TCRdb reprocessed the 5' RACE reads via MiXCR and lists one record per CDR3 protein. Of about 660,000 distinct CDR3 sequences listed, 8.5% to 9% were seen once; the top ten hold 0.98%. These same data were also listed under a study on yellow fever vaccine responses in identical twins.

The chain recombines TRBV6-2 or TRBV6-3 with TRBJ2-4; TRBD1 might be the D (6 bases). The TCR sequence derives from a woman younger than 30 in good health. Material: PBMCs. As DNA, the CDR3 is TGTGCCAGCAGTTACGAGGGGGAGTGGGATAGCATTCAGTACTTC. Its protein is CASSYEGEWDSIQYF.